This entry lists 9 T cell receptor beta chains sequenced from one sample in a study of blood T cell repertoires in COVID-19. The data were produced by immunoSEQ multiplex PCR, yet TCRdb's version contains in-frame clones alone and is incomplete. The table includes around 320,000 clones, roughly 85% detected once. Input material: peripheral blood. These receptors came from a human donor in a cohort sampled during active COVID-19.

This clone was found many times. The gene calls are TRBV4-2 and TRBJ2-7; TRBD2 matches 9 bases. From germline, CDR1 is LGHNA and CDR2 YNFKEQ. V was clipped by 4 bases and J by 0 bases; unmatched bases: 7. CDR3 size: 16 residues. As DNA, the CDR3 is TGTGCCAGCAGCCGTACGAGCGGGGGGAACTCCTACGAGCAGTACTTC. Translating it yields CASSRTSGGNSYEQYF.

The gene calls are TRBV6-5 and TRBJ2-5, with TRBD1 identical over 9 bases. CDR1 is MNHEY, CDR2 SVGAGI, per germline. V dropped 4 bases and J dropped 2; count of bases not matched to a gene: 8. The CDR3 loop spans 16 amino acids. Here the CDR3 reads CASSFDKDRGQETQYF. The CDR3 coding sequence is TGTGCCAGCAGTTTCGATAAAGACAGGGGGCAAGAGACCCAGTACTTC.

This chain links TRBV7-9 with TRBJ1-3; 8 bases fit TRBD1. The CDR3 contains 18 residues. V was clipped by 3 bases and J by 1 base; unmatched bases: 11. Germline loops: CDR1 SEHNR, CDR2 FQNEAQ (reference sequence). CDR3 sequence: CASSFTGGASLSGNTIYF. CDR3 DNA sequence: TGTGCCAGCAGCTTTACAGGGGGGGCCTCTCTGTCTGGAAACACCATATATTTT.

V is TRBV27 and J is TRBJ2-3; D unresolved. The CDR3 is 16 amino acids. The V end was cut by 2 bases, the J end by 2 bases, with 14 bases between. Germline loops: CDR1 MNHEY, CDR2 SMNVEV (reference sequence). The CDR3 loop reads CASSLRRQTPTDTQYF. CDR3 bases: TGTGCCAGCAGTTTACGACGACAAACCCCCACAGATACGCAGTATTTT.

The table lists this clone with a few counts. The V gene is TRBV10-2, the J gene TRBJ1-1; D remains ambiguous. The germline CDR1 and CDR2 sequences are WSHSY and SAAADI. This CDR3 has 12 residues. V was pared by 6 bases and J by 1 base, with 6 bases between. For the CDR3, the DNA is TGCGCCAGCAGATCCGGGAACACTGAAGCTTTCTTT. Its protein is CASRSGNTEAFF.

This chain links TRBV19 with TRBJ2-1; tentatively, D is TRBD2 (5 bases). The germline gives CDR1 LNHDA, CDR2 SQIVND (reference sequence). The CDR3 sequence is 16 residues long. V was cut by 1 base and J by 10 bases, with 20 bases left in between. In DNA form, the CDR3 reads TGTGCCAGTAGTATAGTTACTCGCGGCCGCAGAGGGGAGCAGTTCTTC. Its translation: CASSIVTRGRRGEQFF.

The CDR3 loop reads CASSSGTYPYEQYF. The CDR3 nucleotides read TGTGCCAGCAGTTCCGGGACTTACCCCTACGAGCAGTACTTC. J is TRBJ2-7 and V is TRBV28, with D possibly TRBD2 on 6 matching bases. Germline V gives CDR1 MDHEN, CDR2 SYDVKM. Trimming took off 4 bases at V and 2 bases at J, with 12 bases between the two ends. The CDR3 runs 14 residues.

The chain links TRBV24-1 to TRBJ2-3; TRBD1 might be the D (5 bases). The CDR3 totals 15 residues. In germline, CDR1 is KGHDR, CDR2 SFDVKD. V was trimmed by 4 bases and J by 2 bases, leaving 12 bases between them. The CDR3 loop is CATSDSTENTDTQYF. DNA for the CDR3: TGTGCCACCAGTGACTCGACAGAAAACACAGATACGCAGTATTTT.

The V and J genes are TRBV2 and TRBJ2-1; D is ambiguous. V shed 4 bases and J shed 6 bases, with 19 bases lying between them. CDR1 SNHLY and CDR2 FYNNEI come from the germline V gene. The CDR3 spans 16 residues. The CDR3 region is CASSGMTGSYRNEQFF. Here the CDR3 DNA reads TGTGCCAGCAGTGGAATGACTGGCAGCTACCGCAATGAGCAGTTCTTC.